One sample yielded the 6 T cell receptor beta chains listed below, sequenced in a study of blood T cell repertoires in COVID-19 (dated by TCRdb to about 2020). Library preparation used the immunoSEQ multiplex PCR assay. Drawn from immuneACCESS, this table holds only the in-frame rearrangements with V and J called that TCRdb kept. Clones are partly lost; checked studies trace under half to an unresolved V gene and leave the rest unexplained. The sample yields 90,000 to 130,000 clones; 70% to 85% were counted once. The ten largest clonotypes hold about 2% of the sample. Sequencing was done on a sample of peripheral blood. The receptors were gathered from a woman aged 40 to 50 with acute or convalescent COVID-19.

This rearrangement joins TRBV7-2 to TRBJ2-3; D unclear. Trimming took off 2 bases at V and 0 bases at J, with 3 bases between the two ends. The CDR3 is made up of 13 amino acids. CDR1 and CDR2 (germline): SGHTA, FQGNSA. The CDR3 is CASSLPSTDTQYF. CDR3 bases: TGTGCCAGCAGCTTACCTAGCACAGATACGCAGTATTTT.

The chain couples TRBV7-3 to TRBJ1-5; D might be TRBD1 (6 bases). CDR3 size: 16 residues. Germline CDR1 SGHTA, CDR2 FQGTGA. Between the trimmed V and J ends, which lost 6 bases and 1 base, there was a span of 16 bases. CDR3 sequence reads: CASRPFVGQSNQPQHF. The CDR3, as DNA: TGTGCCAGCAGGCCCTTCGTCGGACAGAGCAATCAGCCCCAGCATTTT.

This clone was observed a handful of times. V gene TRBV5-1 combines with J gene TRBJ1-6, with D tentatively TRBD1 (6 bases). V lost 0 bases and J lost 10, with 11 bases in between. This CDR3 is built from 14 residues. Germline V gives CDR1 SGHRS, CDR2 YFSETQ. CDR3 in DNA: TGCGCCAGCAGCTTGGAGCAGGGGTGGTCACCCCTCCACTTT. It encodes CASSLEQGWSPLHF.

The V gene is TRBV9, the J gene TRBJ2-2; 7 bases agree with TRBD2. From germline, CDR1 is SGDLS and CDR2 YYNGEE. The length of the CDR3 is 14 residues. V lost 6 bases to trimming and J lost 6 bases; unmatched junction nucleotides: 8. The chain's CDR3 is CASKRAGIAGELFF. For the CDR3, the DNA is TGTGCCAGCAAGCGAGCGGGGATAGCCGGGGAGCTGTTTTTT.

The chain's CDR3 is CASSWDSAGGEKLFF. Written as DNA, the CDR3 is TGTGCCAGTAGTTGGGACAGCGCGGGAGGTGAAAAACTGTTTTTT. The gene calls are TRBV19 and TRBJ1-4; 7 bases agree with TRBD1. There are 15 residues in the CDR3. Germline trimming cut 5 bases from V and 7 bases from J; bases unmatched to any gene: 10. Germline CDR1 and CDR2: LNHDA and SQIVND (reference sequence).

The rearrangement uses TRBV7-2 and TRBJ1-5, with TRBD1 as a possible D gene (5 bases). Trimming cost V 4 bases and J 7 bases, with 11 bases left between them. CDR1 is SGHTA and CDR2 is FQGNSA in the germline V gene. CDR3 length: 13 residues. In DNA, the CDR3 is TGTGCCAGCAGCTCCTTGGGGGGGCAGCCCCAGCATTTT. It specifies CASSSLGGQPQHF.